The 16 T cell receptor beta chains reported below all come from one sample, sequenced in a study of OX40 agonist ivuxolimab in advanced cancers. The data were produced by immunoSEQ multiplex PCR, yet TCRdb's version contains in-frame clones alone and is incomplete. The sample includes roughly 11,000 clones, around 80% seen only once; the top ten take under 9.5%. The specimen was CD4+ or CD8+ T cells sorted from blood, collected in a trial of the OX40 agonist ivuxolimab. These receptors all come from an adult with an advanced solid tumor such as melanoma, head and neck, liver or kidney cancer.

The chain links TRBV28 to TRBJ1-5, with 7 bases fitting TRBD1. Germline CDR1 is MDHEN and CDR2 is SYDVKM. The CDR3 is 17 residues long. V was pared by 3 bases and J by 7 bases, with 15 bases of the junction left unmatched. The CDR3 here is CASSLRAGAGGGQPQHF. In DNA, the CDR3 is TGTGCCAGCAGTTTGAGGGCTGGGGCAGGGGGGGGCCAGCCCCAGCATTTT.

The V call is TRBV7-2, the J call TRBJ1-1, with D possibly being TRBD1 (6 bases). This CDR3 region has 14 residues. Germline V gives CDR1 SGHTA, CDR2 FQGNSA. Between the trimmed V and J ends, which lost 1 base and 10 bases, there was a span of 16 bases. The DNA for the CDR3 is TGTGCCAGCAGCTTAGTGACGGGGGGCTCGGTAGCTTTCTTT. Protein product: CASSLVTGGSVAFF.

The chain links TRBV7-9 to TRBJ1-2; D is undetermined. Deletions cut 5 bases from V and 4 bases from J, with 8 bases between. The CDR3 is 12 amino acids. Germline V gives CDR1 SEHNR, CDR2 FQNEAQ (reference sequence). In nucleotides, the CDR3 is TGTGCCAGCAGCACCAGCCTCTATGGCTACACCTTC. Translated, it gives CASSTSLYGYTF.

This clone showed up just once. V is TRBV6-1 and J is TRBJ1-5, with D perhaps matching TRBD1 (5 bases). Germline CDR1 reads MNHNS; CDR2 reads SASEGT. V dropped 6 bases and J dropped 3 bases, with 12 bases sitting between them. The CDR3 is 14 amino acids. CDR3: CASRGDGTNQPQHF. CDR3 coding DNA: TGTGCCAGCAGGGGGGACGGGACCAATCAGCCCCAGCATTTT.

The chain employs TRBV18 and TRBJ1-5; D remains unclear. The CDR3 contains 14 residues. V lost 5 bases to trimming and J lost 4 bases, with 12 bases between them. Germline V gives CDR1 KGHSH, CDR2 LQKENI. CDR3 sequence: CASSMAQRNQPQHF. The CDR3 DNA sequence: TGTGCCAGCTCAATGGCGCAGAGGAATCAGCCCCAGCATTTT.

This clone came up once. This chain connects TRBV2 to TRBJ2-3, with TRBD2 identical over 7 bases. V lost 7 bases, J lost 6 bases, and 7 bases stayed unmatched. The CDR3 extends over 13 amino acids. CDR1 SNHLY and CDR2 FYNNEI come from the germline V gene. CDR3 nucleotide sequence: TGTGCCAGCACCCGACTAGCCCGCGATACGCAGTATTTT. Translating it yields CASTRLARDTQYF.

This clone was seen only once. The CDR3 protein is CASSQDWYRGQQETQYF. The CDR3 DNA follows: TGCGCCAGCAGCCAAGATTGGTACAGGGGACAGCAAGAGACCCAGTACTTC. The chain couples TRBV4-1 to TRBJ2-5, with 7 bases lining up with TRBD1. V lost 0 bases and J lost 2; bases outside the gene matches: 9. The CDR3 runs 17 residues. The germline gives CDR1 MGHRA, CDR2 YSYEKL.

This clone occurred once. V usage is TRBV6-7 and J usage is TRBJ1-1, with a tentative D call TRBD1 (6 bases). TRBV6-7 is recorded as an ORF, its role being uncertain. This CDR3 spans 13 amino acids. Trimming removed 0 bases at V and 8 bases at J, with 10 bases between. In nucleotides, the CDR3 is TGTGCCAGCAGTTACTCTTATGGGACAGAAGCTTTCTTT. The encoded protein is CASSYSYGTEAFF.

This clone rates as large. The chain uses TRBV19 and TRBJ2-1; 9 nucleotides agree with TRBD1. The CDR3 is 15 amino acids. Germline V lookup: CDR1 LNHDA, CDR2 SQIVND (reference sequence). The junction had 5 bases not matched to a gene; V was cut back by 5 bases and J by 3 bases. The CDR3 spells CASSLTGGDYNEQFF. In nucleotides, the CDR3 is TGTGCCAGTAGTTTAACAGGGGGCGACTACAATGAGCAGTTCTTC.

CDR3 DNA: TGTGCCAGCAGTGAAACAGGGGGCTCTGAAGCTTTCTTT. Its translation is CASSETGGSEAFF. The chain uses TRBV6-5 and TRBJ1-1, with 9 bases fitting TRBD1. With V trimmed by 5 bases and J by 6 bases, 4 bases remained unmatched. The germline CDR1 and CDR2 sequences are MNHEY and SVGAGI. The CDR3 is made up of 13 amino acids.

The chain is built from TRBV4-1 and TRBJ2-7; D is unresolved. V shed 0 bases and J shed 2 bases, with 11 bases lying between them. There are 15 residues in the CDR3. Looked up from germline, CDR1 is MGHRA and CDR2 is YSYEKL. CDR3 region: CASSQDRSRTYEQYF. In DNA, the CDR3 is TGCGCCAGCAGCCAAGATAGGAGCAGGACCTACGAGCAGTACTTC.

This chain uses TRBV19 with TRBJ2-7; D is perhaps TRBD1 or TRBD2 (5 bases each). V lost 5 bases to trimming and J lost 2 bases, with 13 bases between them. The CDR3 runs 14 residues. CDR1 is LNHDA and CDR2 is SQIVND in the germline V gene (reference sequence). CDR3 amino acids: CASSPRDGTYEQYF. CDR3 nucleotide sequence: TGTGCCAGTAGTCCCCGGGACGGAACCTACGAGCAGTACTTC.

The chain carries TRBV7-3 and TRBJ1-4; perhaps TRBD1 as D (5 bases). CDR3 length: 20 residues. Trimming took 6 bases from V and 3 from J, leaving 29 bases between them. Germline V gene data show CDR1 as SGHTA and CDR2 as FQGTGA. The CDR3 bases are TGTGCCAGCAGACCCACCCCACCCCCGCCCCAGGGTACGCCTAATGAAAAACTGTTTTTT. It yields the protein CASRPTPPPPQGTPNEKLFF.

Here the CDR3 reads CASSPILPGQGKKQPQHF. DNA for the CDR3: TGTGCCAGCTCACCAATTCTTCCGGGACAGGGAAAAAAACAGCCCCAGCATTTT. This rearrangement joins TRBV18 to TRBJ1-5; 9 bases line up with TRBD1. V shed 2 bases, J shed 7 bases, and the junction held 15 bases outside the gene matches. The CDR3 is made up of 18 amino acids. The germline V gene has CDR1 KGHSH and CDR2 LQKENI.

This clone was recorded a few times. The rearrangement links TRBV2 to TRBJ2-7; D gene ambiguous. The ends were cut back, 2 bases at V and 3 bases at J, with 5 bases in the middle. Looked up from germline, CDR1 is SNHLY and CDR2 is FYNNEI. This CDR3 spans 12 amino acids. For the CDR3, the DNA is TGTGCCAGCAGTGAACTGGGCTACGAGCAGTACTTC. It specifies CASSELGYEQYF.

J is TRBJ2-1 and V is TRBV4-1, with D possibly called TRBD1 or TRBD2 (6 bases each). The CDR3 is 16 residues long. Trimming left V 6 bases short and J 3 bases short, with 18 bases between. CDR1 MGHRA and CDR2 YSYEKL come from the germline V gene. CDR3 residues: CASSGHGGANYNEQFF. The CDR3 DNA sequence: TGCGCCAGCAGTGGGCACGGGGGCGCAAACTACAATGAGCAGTTCTTC.